The 21 T cell receptor beta chains in this list originate from one sample, sequenced in a study of hypomethylating agent response in myelodysplastic syndrome. The method was immunoSEQ multiplex PCR; TCRdb's version includes in-frame clones alone and lacks a portion of them. The profile shows about 5,900 clones, roughly 90% of them singletons. The sample consisted of bone marrow, taken before or after starting hypomethylating agent treatment for myelodysplastic syndrome (not recorded which). These TCRs come from a human donor with myelodysplastic syndrome.

V is TRBV18 and J is TRBJ2-5; D unresolved. Germline V gene lookup returns CDR1 KGHSH and CDR2 LQKENI. CDR3 length equals 13 residues. V dropped 4 bases and J dropped 2 bases, with 8 bases sitting between them. CDR3 nucleotide sequence: TGTGCCAGCTCACGGCAGGTACAAGAGACCCAGTACTTC. It yields the protein CASSRQVQETQYF.

V gene TRBV19 combines with J gene TRBJ1-2, with D unresolved. The CDR3 loop spans 15 amino acids. CDR1 and CDR2 (germline): LNHDA, SQIVND (reference sequence). Trimming took off 1 base at V and 8 bases at J, with 17 bases between the two ends. The CDR3 loop reads CASSIVHPTREGYTF. CDR3 sequence (DNA): TGTGCCAGTAGTATAGTCCACCCGACAAGGGAAGGCTACACCTTC.

The chain recombines TRBV9 with TRBJ2-6, with a tentative D call TRBD1 (6 bases). The CDR3 consists of 16 residues. Trimming took 0 bases from V and 6 from J, leaving 13 bases between them. Germline V lookup: CDR1 SGDLS, CDR2 YYNGEE. The CDR3 DNA reads TGTGCCAGCAGCGTAGCTTTAGGGGGTATGGCCAACGTCCTGACTTTC. Translated, it gives CASSVALGGMANVLTF.

The rearrangement uses TRBV4-1 and TRBJ2-7, with D tentatively TRBD1 or TRBD2 (5 bases each). Between the trimmed V and J ends, which lost 3 bases and 9 bases, there was a span of 15 bases. Germline CDR1 is MGHRA and CDR2 is YSYEKL. CDR3 length: 13 residues. CDR3 loop: CASSHLGTTRQYV. DNA for the CDR3: TGCGCCAGCAGCCACCTCGGGACGACACGGCAGTACGTC.

The chain joins TRBV4-1 to TRBJ2-5, with D perhaps TRBD2 (5 bases). The CDR3 has 14 residues. Trimming pared 4 bases from V and 4 bases from J, leaving 13 bases between. The germline V gene has CDR1 MGHRA and CDR2 YSYEKL. CDR3 DNA sequence: TGCGCCAGCAGCCCAGTTCAGGACTCAGAGACCCAGTACTTC. This encodes CASSPVQDSETQYF.

This clone was seen a handful of times. V gene TRBV7-2 combines with J gene TRBJ1-1; D perhaps matches TRBD1 (5 bases). The CDR3 totals 12 residues. The germline CDR1 and CDR2 sequences are SGHTA and FQGNSA. The ends were cut back, 4 bases at V and 11 bases at J, with 14 bases in the middle. CDR3 amino acids: CASSSLTDEAFF. The CDR3 DNA reads TGTGCCAGCAGCTCCCTGACAGACGAGGCTTTCTTT. Drawing the rest from reference TRBV7-2 and TRBJ1-1, the complete variable domain is GAGVSQSPSNKVTEKGKDVELRCDPISGHTALYWYRQSLGQGLEFLIYFQGNSAPDKSGLPSDRFSAERTGGSVSTLTIQRTQQEDSAVYLCASSSLTDEAFFGQGTRLTVV.

This chain uses TRBV10-1 with TRBJ2-4; tentatively, D is TRBD1 or TRBD2 (5 bases each). Germline V gene data show CDR1 as WNHNN and CDR2 as SYGVQD (reference sequence). Trimming stripped 7 bases from V and 3 bases from J, with 13 bases between. The CDR3 spans 14 residues. CDR3 in DNA: TGCGCCAGCATTGGGACCCTGGGCAAAAACATTCAGTACTTC. It encodes CASIGTLGKNIQYF.

The CDR3 region is CASRLSRGELFF. In DNA, the CDR3 is TGTGCCAGCAGGCTGAGTCGCGGGGAGCTGTTTTTT. The V gene is TRBV2, the J gene TRBJ2-2, with no clear D. Trimming took 6 bases from V and 7 from J, leaving 9 bases between them. The CDR3 is made up of 12 amino acids. Germline V lookup: CDR1 SNHLY, CDR2 FYNNEI.

The V gene is TRBV4-3, the J gene TRBJ2-7; 12 bases match TRBD1. V dropped 3 bases and J dropped 3; count of bases not matched to a gene: 12. Germline V gene data show CDR1 as LGHNA and CDR2 as YSLEER. There are 18 residues in the CDR3. CDR3 in DNA: TGCGCCAGCAGCCAGGGGGTGGGGACAGGGGGCGAAGGCTACGAGCAGTACTTC. It translates to CASSQGVGTGGEGYEQYF.

The chain has TRBV6-4 and TRBJ1-4; the D is unclear. CDR1 is MRHNA and CDR2 is SNTAGT in the germline V gene. V was cut by 5 bases and J by 4 bases, with 8 bases left in between. The length of the CDR3 is 13 residues. The CDR3 bases are TGTGCCAGCAGTCGGGAACATAATGAAAAACTGTTTTTT. Its translation is CASSREHNEKLFF.

The chain recombines TRBV11-2 with TRBJ2-2, with D perhaps given as TRBD1 or TRBD2 (6 bases each). This CDR3 has 13 amino acids. With 8 bases removed from V and 1 base from J, the gap between germline ends came to 8 bases. CDR1 and CDR2 (germline): SGHAT, FQNNGV. CDR3 loop: CASGGQNTGELFF. CDR3 in DNA: TGTGCCAGCGGGGGGCAGAACACCGGGGAGCTGTTTTTT. Based on the CDR3 plus reference TRBV11-2 and TRBJ2-2, the full variable domain is EAGVAQSPRYKIIEKRQSVAFWCNPISGHATLYWYQQILGQGPKLLIQFQNNGVVDDSQLPKDRFSAERLKGVDSTLKIQPAKLEDSAVYLCASGGQNTGELFFGEGSRLTVL.

The rearrangement links TRBV7-2 to TRBJ2-7; 12 nucleotides match TRBD1. Germline CDR1 and CDR2: SGHTA and FQGNSA. The CDR3 sequence is 15 residues long. With 4 bases clipped from V and 5 bases from J, the junction kept 6 bases outside the gene matches. For the CDR3, the DNA is TGTGCCAGCAGCTCCCGGGACAGGGGGCTGGACGAGCAGTACTTC. Translating gives CASSSRDRGLDEQYF. Full variable domain (outside the CDR3, taken from reference TRBV7-2 and TRBJ2-7): GAGVSQSPSNKVTEKGKDVELRCDPISGHTALYWYRQSLGQGLEFLIYFQGNSAPDKSGLPSDRFSAERTGGSVSTLTIQRTQQEDSAVYLCASSSRDRGLDEQYFGPGTRLTVT.

This sequence joins TRBV5-1 and TRBJ2-3; no reliable D call. Trimming took off 2 bases at V and 6 bases at J, with 7 bases between the two ends. The CDR3 loop spans 12 amino acids. From germline, CDR1 is SGHRS and CDR2 YFSETQ. CDR3 sequence: CASSFTPDTQYF. The DNA of the CDR3 is TGCGCCAGCAGCTTTACTCCGGATACGCAGTATTTT.

J is TRBJ2-2 and V is TRBV25-1, with TRBD1 as a possible D gene (5 bases). Germline V CDR1 and CDR2: MGHDK, SYGVNS. V shed 8 bases and J shed 0 bases, with 10 bases lying between them. CDR3 size: 14 residues. CDR3 nucleotide sequence: TGTGCCAGCTTAGCACAGGCGAACACCGGGGAGCTGTTTTTT. Protein sequence: CASLAQANTGELFF.

This clone was seen only a few times. The chain has TRBV10-1 and TRBJ2-1, with TRBD1 matching over 9 bases. Trimming removed 5 bases from V and 7 bases from J; junction bases left unmatched: 6. Germline CDR1 WNHNN, CDR2 SYGVQD (reference sequence). This CDR3 has 14 residues. This CDR3 reads CASSIGTGRNEQFF. Written as DNA, the CDR3 is TGCGCCAGCAGTATCGGGACAGGGAGAAATGAGCAGTTCTTC.

The chain links TRBV6-6 to TRBJ1-4; D is ambiguous. CDR1 and CDR2 (germline): MNHNY, SVGAGI (reference sequence). The CDR3 has 14 residues. V was clipped by 6 bases and J by 4 bases, with 12 bases between them. The DNA of the CDR3 is TGTGCCAGCAGCCGGCCAGGACTTAATGAAAAACTGTTTTTT. Residues: CASSRPGLNEKLFF.

V is TRBV7-2 and J is TRBJ1-1; 7 nucleotides agree with TRBD1. J lost 2 bases, V lost 5 bases, and 5 bases had no gene match. The CDR3 sequence is 14 residues long. Germline V CDR1 and CDR2: SGHTA, FQGNSA. The CDR3 region is CASSLGTANTEAFF. CDR3 nucleotides: TGTGCCAGCAGCCTGGGGACAGCCAACACTGAAGCTTTCTTT.

This clone was detected only once. The chain is built from TRBV7-6 and TRBJ2-5; 8 bases line up with TRBD2. CDR1 is SGHVS and CDR2 is FNYEAQ in the germline V gene. V trimming: 3 bases; J trimming: 5 bases; junction bases outside the gene matches: 11. The CDR3 covers 16 residues. The CDR3 DNA reads as TGTGCCAGCAGCTTCTCGCCTAGCGGGTCTTGGGAGACCCAGTACTTC. Its translation: CASSFSPSGSWETQYF.

This clone was detected only once. This chain connects TRBV7-3 to TRBJ2-1; D is uncertain. The V end was cut by 5 bases, the J end by 3 bases, with 17 bases between. This CDR3 region has 16 residues. Germline-derived CDR1 and CDR2 are SGHTA and FQGTGA. In DNA, the CDR3 is TGTGCCAGCAGCCCAACCGTTACCACGGACTACAATGAGCAGTTCTTC. This sequence encodes CASSPTVTTDYNEQFF. Supplemented by reference TRBV7-3 and TRBJ2-1, the full variable domain reads GAGVSQTPSNKVTEKGKYVELRCDPISGHTALYWYRQSLGQGPEFLIYFQGTGAADDSGLPNDRFFAVRPEGSVSTLKIQRTERGDSAVYLCASSPTVTTDYNEQFFGPGTRLTVL.

This clone was counted between two and nine times. The chain is built from TRBV7-6 and TRBJ1-2; D possibly corresponds to TRBD1 (5 bases). Germline CDR1 SGHVS, CDR2 FNYEAQ. V was clipped by 5 bases and J by 3 bases, with 16 bases between them. CDR3 length equals 15 residues. The CDR3 loop reads CASSPYPEGYYGYTF. The CDR3 region has the DNA TGTGCCAGCAGCCCTTACCCGGAGGGGTACTATGGCTACACCTTC.

The J gene is TRBJ2-5, the V gene TRBV30, with 8 positions matching TRBD1. Trimming cost V 2 bases and J 5 bases; bases outside gene matches: 10. This CDR3 spans 15 amino acids. In germline, CDR1 is GTSNPN, CDR2 SVGIG (reference sequence). The CDR3 is CAWSSRTGNGETQYF. CDR3 nucleotides: TGTGCCTGGAGTTCCAGGACAGGGAACGGGGAGACCCAGTACTTC.